This entry lists 8 T cell receptor beta chains sequenced from one sample in a study of T cell changes during pregnancy in multiple sclerosis. Sequenced by immunoSEQ multiplex PCR; TCRdb stores in-frame clones only, minus some. The repertoire holds 40,000 to 50,000 clones, with 89% as singletons. The sequencing used CD4+ T cells from peripheral blood mononuclear cells, collected in the first trimester of pregnancy. The receptor source for this set is a female donor with multiple sclerosis, enrolled in a pregnancy study.

This chain joins TRBV6-1 and TRBJ1-1, with TRBD1 identical over 10 bases. The trim removed 5 bases at V and 1 base at J, leaving 4 bases unmatched. Germline V CDR1 and CDR2: MNHNS, SASEGT. The CDR3 covers 15 residues. CDR3 bases: TGTGCCAGCAGTACTTGGACAGGGGGGAACACTGAAGCTTTCTTT. Translation gives CASSTWTGGNTEAFF.

CDR3 sequence reads: CASSDTSGPYNEQFF. CDR3 in DNA: TGTGCCAGCAGCGATACTAGCGGGCCGTACAATGAGCAGTTCTTC. The chain links TRBV9 to TRBJ2-1, with 9 bases identical to TRBD2. Germline-derived CDR1 and CDR2 are SGDLS and YYNGEE. The CDR3 consists of 15 residues. The junction had 5 bases not matched to a gene; V was cut back by 3 bases and J by 4 bases. The full variable domain, rest sourced from reference TRBV9 and TRBJ2-1, is DSGVTQTPKHLITATGQRVTLRCSPRSGDLSVYWYQQSLDQGLQFLIQYYNGEERAKGNILERFSAQQFPDLHSELNLSSLELGDSALYFCASSDTSGPYNEQFFGPGTRLTVL.

The chain's CDR3 is CASSVGGLAGNNEQFF. CDR3 DNA sequence: TGTGCCAGCAGCGTAGGGGGGCTAGCGGGTAACAATGAGCAGTTCTTC. The rearrangement links TRBV9 to TRBJ2-1; TRBD2 aligns across 8 bases. The CDR3 sequence is 16 residues long. V was clipped by 0 bases and J by 5 bases; unmatched bases: 7. The germline V gene encodes CDR1 SGDLS and CDR2 YYNGEE.

This clone was detected only a few times. This chain connects TRBV21-1 to TRBJ1-1; TRBD1, the table's D call, was not compared with the DNA. TRBV21-1 is labeled a pseudogene. The CDR3 is made up of 15 amino acids. CDR3 sequence: CASSKAPRGNTEAFF. DNA for the CDR3: TGTGCCAGCAGCAAAGCGCCTAGGGGGAACACTGAAGCTTTCTTT.

The J gene is TRBJ2-1, the V gene TRBV11-3, with 8 nucleotides matching TRBD2. This CDR3 spans 16 amino acids. In germline, CDR1 is SGHNT, CDR2 YENEEA. J lost 2 bases, V lost 5 bases, and 8 bases had no gene match. The CDR3 coding sequence is TGTGCCAGCAGCCCCAGGGGAGCGGGAGCCTACAATGAGCAGTTCTTC. It yields the protein CASSPRGAGAYNEQFF.

This rearrangement joins TRBV28 to TRBJ2-6, with a possible D match to TRBD1 (6 bases). Trimming shortened V by 5 bases and J by 0 bases, and 14 bases separated the two germline ends. Germline CDR1 is MDHEN and CDR2 is SYDVKM. The CDR3 totals 17 residues. CDR3 loop: CASSNLLTGSGANVLTF. The CDR3 nucleotides read TGTGCCAGCAGTAACCTCCTGACAGGCTCTGGGGCCAACGTCCTGACTTTC.

V and J are TRBV19 and TRBJ1-5; the match to TRBD1 covers 8 bases. Trimming removed 5 bases from V and 6 bases from J; junction bases left unmatched: 3. The CDR3 is made up of 13 amino acids. In germline, CDR1 is LNHDA, CDR2 SQIVND (reference sequence). DNA of the CDR3: TGTGCCAGTAGTCAGGGGGCCCGTCAGCCCCAGCATTTT. Its translation: CASSQGARQPQHF.

The chain links TRBV29-1 to TRBJ2-7, with 13 bases lining up with TRBD2. Germline trimming cut 6 bases from V and 1 base from J; bases unmatched to any gene: 6. Germline V gene lookup returns CDR1 SQVTM and CDR2 ANQGSEA. The CDR3 is made up of 15 amino acids. CDR3 DNA sequence: TGCAGCGTCGGGACTAGCGGGATCTTTTCCTACGAGCAGTACTTC. Translating it yields CSVGTSGIFSYEQYF.